The 12 T cell receptor beta chains below come from one sample, sequenced in a study of CD8 T cells in ankylosing spondylitis. TCRdb ran MiXCR on the 5' RACE reads and lists one entry per CDR3 protein. This sample carries about 320,000 distinct CDR3 sequences, roughly 10% of them seen once, and the ten largest clones take roughly 9.5%. Sequencing was performed on blood, either unsorted or a sorted T cell fraction (not recorded which). The receptors were gathered from a female donor with ankylosing spondylitis or in good health (not recorded which).

In its sample, this clonotype was seen many times. This chain uses TRBV28 with TRBJ2-7, with D possibly being TRBD1 (5 bases). Germline V lookup: CDR1 MDHEN, CDR2 SYDVKM. The CDR3 is 14 residues long. With 3 bases removed from V and 9 bases from J, the gap between germline ends came to 18 bases. For the CDR3, the DNA is TGTGCCAGCAGTTTGCCCGGGCAGGGCTCGGGGCAGTACTTC. Translated: CASSLPGQGSGQYF.

The V call is TRBV20-1, the J call TRBJ2-2; 12 bases are a match to TRBD2. Germline trimming cut 3 bases from V and 3 bases from J; bases unmatched to any gene: 5. The CDR3 length is 16 residues. CDR1 DFQATT and CDR2 SNEGSKA come from the germline V gene (reference sequence). The CDR3 nucleotides read TGCAGTGCTAGCGGACTAGCGGGGAAGGACACCGGGGAGCTGTTTTTT. This encodes CSASGLAGKDTGELFF.

In the case of this clonotype: A much larger clonotype is one base distant, so this may be a read error. The rearrangement uses TRBV5-1 and TRBJ2-3, with D tentatively TRBD1 (9 bases). In germline, CDR1 is SGHRS, CDR2 YFSETQ. This CDR3 has 14 residues. CDR3 DNA sequence: TGCACCAGCAGCGGGGGACAGGGAGGTGATACGCAGTATTTT. Translating gives CTSSGGQGGDTQYF.

With regard to this clonotype: A much larger clone is a single base away; this may be a read error. The chain recombines TRBV7-9 with TRBJ1-2; tentatively, D is TRBD1 (5 bases). Germline CDR1 and CDR2: SEHNR and FQNEAQ (reference sequence). The CDR3 contains 16 residues. The CDR3 DNA reads TGTGCCAGCAGCCTAACTCTGGGGGAATTTGGCTATGGCGACACCTTC. It codes for CASSLTLGEFGYGDTF.

This clonotype was recorded at least ten times. This chain uses TRBV11-3 with TRBJ2-1; no reliable D call. The CDR3 contains 14 residues. Germline lookup yields CDR1 SGHNT and CDR2 YENEEA. Trimming shortened V by 5 bases and J by 5 bases, and 13 bases separated the two germline ends. CDR3 region: CASSTASVNNEQFF. The CDR3 coding sequence is TGTGCCAGCAGCACCGCGAGTGTGAACAATGAGCAGTTCTTC.

This clonotype was seen at least ten times. This rearrangement joins TRBV20-1 to TRBJ2-2; no reliable D call. Trimming cost V 0 bases and J 1 base, with 6 bases left between them. The CDR3 covers 14 residues. CDR1 and CDR2 from the germline V gene are DFQATT and SNEGSKA (reference sequence). The CDR3 is CSARDRQNTGELFF. The DNA of the CDR3 is TGCAGTGCTAGAGACAGACAGAACACCGGGGAGCTGTTTTTT.

The V gene is TRBV20-1, the J gene TRBJ1-4, with a possible D match to TRBD1 (5 bases). This CDR3 contains 17 residues. The germline V gene has CDR1 DFQATT and CDR2 SNEGSKA (reference sequence). In DNA form, the CDR3 reads TGCTGCTCTAGAGGCCGCCCAGGGACTTCAACTAATGAAAAACTGTTTTTT. This encodes CCSRGRPGTSTNEKLFF.

Turning to this clonotype: A much more abundant neighbour one base away suggests this may be a read error. The rearrangement joins TRBV20-1 to TRBJ2-1; D gene uncertain. The CDR3 runs 16 residues. Trimming took off 3 bases at V and 6 bases at J, with 21 bases between the two ends. The germline V gene encodes CDR1 DFQATT and CDR2 SNEGSKA (reference sequence). Written as DNA, the CDR3 is TGCAGTGCTAGTCCCCAACTAAAGCCAAAATTCAATGAGCAGTTCTTC. Protein product: CSASPQLKPKFNEQFF.

This clonotype was observed many times. J is TRBJ2-5 and V is TRBV10-3, with a weak D call TRBD1 (6 bases). Looked up from germline, CDR1 is ENHRY and CDR2 is SYGVKD. The CDR3 length is 17 residues. Between the trimmed V and J ends, which lost 0 bases and 1 base, there was a span of 15 bases. The CDR3 DNA sequence: TGTGCCATCAGTGAGTCAGCGGTAGGGGGAATCCAAGAGACCCAGTACTTC. It is translated as CAISESAVGGIQETQYF.

In its sample, this clonotype was seen many times. The chain combines TRBV7-6 with TRBJ2-2; D gene uncertain. The V gene lost 0 bases and the J gene lost 4 bases, with 12 bases spanning the gap. CDR3 size: 16 residues. Germline loops: CDR1 SGHVS, CDR2 FNYEAQ. This CDR3 reads CASSLAILGGTGELFF. Written as DNA, the CDR3 is TGTGCCAGCAGCTTAGCTATCCTAGGCGGCACCGGGGAGCTGTTTTTT.

This clonotype was observed at least ten times. The gene calls are TRBV5-6 and TRBJ2-5, with D unresolved. V lost 5 bases and J lost 0, with 14 bases in between. Germline loops: CDR1 SGHDT, CDR2 YYEEEE. This CDR3 region has 15 residues. The CDR3 spells CASRQMVQNQETQYF. In DNA, the CDR3 is TGTGCCAGCAGGCAAATGGTCCAGAACCAAGAGACCCAGTACTTC.

This clonotype was counted many times. The genes are TRBV7-8 and TRBJ2-3; a possible D gene is TRBD2 (6 bases). V was clipped by 7 bases and J by 4 bases, with 15 bases between them. CDR3 length equals 14 residues. Germline lookup yields CDR1 SGHVS and CDR2 FQNEAQ. CDR3 in amino acids: CASNPVGGSDTQYF. DNA for the CDR3: TGTGCCAGCAACCCAGTGGGGGGATCAGATACGCAGTATTTT.